Below are 21 T cell receptor beta chains sequenced from a single sample in a study of blood T cell repertoires in COVID-19. This table comes from immunoSEQ multiplex PCR, and its TCRdb copy is limited to in-frame clones, with some not included. In the table there are just over 250,000 clones, about nine tenths of which are singletons. The sample comprised peripheral blood. The receptors derive from a man aged 40-50 years who had recovered from COVID-19.

J is TRBJ2-7 and V is TRBV18, with 11 bases aligning to TRBD2. The CDR3 is 17 residues long. Looked up from germline, CDR1 is KGHSH and CDR2 is LQKENI. The V gene end was trimmed by 1 base and the J gene end by 1 base; junction bases not matched to a gene: 6. The DNA of the CDR3 is TGTGCCAGCTCACCACGGGGGGGACTAGCGGATTCCTACGAGCAGTACTTC. It codes for CASSPRGGLADSYEQYF.

The chain recombines TRBV5-4 with TRBJ1-2, with 7 bases lining up with TRBD1. Per the germline V gene, CDR1 is SGHNT and CDR2 is YYREEE (reference sequence). This CDR3 is 13 amino acids long. V shed 6 bases, J shed 4 bases, and the junction held 6 bases outside the gene matches. DNA for the CDR3: TGTGCCAGCAAGGACAGGACATCCTATGGCTACACCTTC. Translation: CASKDRTSYGYTF.

The CDR3 DNA sequence: TGTGCCAGCAGCCCGTCGGGGACAGGACAGTACTTC. It is translated as CASSPSGTGQYF. The chain uses TRBV7-9 and TRBJ2-7; TRBD1 agrees at 8 bases. Germline loops: CDR1 SEHNR, CDR2 FQNEAQ (reference sequence). Trimming cost V 5 bases and J 10 bases; bases outside gene matches: 7. There are 12 residues in the CDR3.

This clone appeared once. V gene TRBV27 combines with J gene TRBJ2-1, with D possibly TRBD1 on 8 matching bases. The CDR3 covers 19 residues. Looked up from germline, CDR1 is MNHEY and CDR2 is SMNVEV (reference sequence). Trimming took off 0 bases at V and 4 bases at J, with 22 bases between the two ends. The CDR3 loop reads CASSLSRPQTGGGYNEQFF. The CDR3 bases are TGTGCCAGCAGTTTATCCCGACCTCAAACAGGGGGGGGTTACAATGAGCAGTTCTTC.

The chain carries TRBV9 and TRBJ2-1, with 11 bases identical to TRBD2. The CDR3 loop spans 14 amino acids. Per the germline V gene, CDR1 is SGDLS and CDR2 is YYNGEE. V lost 4 bases, J lost 4 bases, and 1 base stayed unmatched. DNA of the CDR3: TGTGCCAGCAGCACTAGCGGGGGTTACAATGAGCAGTTCTTC. Translating gives CASSTSGGYNEQFF. Complete variable domain (other parts from reference TRBV9 and TRBJ2-1): DSGVTQTPKHLITATGQRVTLRCSPRSGDLSVYWYQQSLDQGLQFLIQYYNGEERAKGNILERFSAQQFPDLHSELNLSSLELGDSALYFCASSTSGGYNEQFFGPGTRLTVL.

This chain connects TRBV27 to TRBJ2-1, with 9 bases aligning to TRBD2. The trim removed 5 bases at V and 9 bases at J, leaving 11 bases unmatched. The CDR3 contains 15 residues. Germline V lookup: CDR1 MNHEY, CDR2 SMNVEV (reference sequence). The chain's CDR3 is CASSVPGLAPREQFF. The DNA of the CDR3 is TGTGCCAGCAGTGTACCGGGACTAGCACCTCGTGAGCAGTTCTTC.

The chain links TRBV9 to TRBJ2-4, with D perhaps TRBD2 (6 bases). Trimming removed 1 base at V and 8 bases at J, with 16 bases between. The germline V gene has CDR1 SGDLS and CDR2 YYNGEE. The CDR3 extends over 15 amino acids. CDR3 DNA: TGTGCCAGCAGCGTATCGGGTCGGGGGAACGACATTCAGTACTTC. Translated: CASSVSGRGNDIQYF.

The chain couples TRBV3-1 (or the pseudogene TRBV3-2) to TRBJ2-5; TRBD1 matches 9 bases. Trimming at V came to 4 bases and at J to 5 bases, leaving 8 bases not matched to a gene. Germline V lookup: CDR1 LGHDT, CDR2 YNNKEL (reference sequence). This CDR3 contains 15 residues. The CDR3 nucleotides are TGTGCCAGCAGCCCCAACAGGGGGCTCGGGGAGACCCAGTACTTC. Protein product: CASSPNRGLGETQYF.

The chain has TRBV27 and TRBJ1-5, with 9 bases identical to TRBD1. V was pared by 6 bases and J by 2 bases, with 8 bases of the junction left unmatched. Germline CDR1 and CDR2: MNHEY and SMNVEV (reference sequence). This CDR3 comprises 16 residues. CDR3 DNA sequence: TGTGCCAGCAGCCCAACCGGGACAGGGCGCAATCAGCCCCAGCATTTT. It encodes CASSPTGTGRNQPQHF.

The chain uses TRBV5-4 and TRBJ2-7; no definite D call. V shed 1 base and J shed 0 bases, with 8 bases lying between them. This CDR3 has 14 residues. From germline, CDR1 is SGHNT and CDR2 YYREEE (reference sequence). The CDR3 DNA follows: TGTGCCAGCAGCTTGTTGCAGGTCTCCTACGAGCAGTACTTC. Translating it yields CASSLLQVSYEQYF. Together with reference TRBV5-4 and TRBJ2-7, the CDR3 gives the full variable domain: ETGVTQSPTHLIKTRGQQVTLRCSSQSGHNTVSWYQQALGQGPQFIFQYYREEENGRGNFPPRFSGLQFPNYSSELNVNALELDDSALYLCASSLLQVSYEQYFGPGTRLTVT.

The chain carries TRBV5-1 and TRBJ2-2, with 7 bases lining up with TRBD1. The CDR3 length is 14 residues. Germline-derived CDR1 and CDR2 are SGHRS and YFSETQ. J was trimmed by 6 bases and V by 2 bases; bases with no gene match: 4. This CDR3 reads CASSLSQGAGELFF. CDR3 sequence (DNA): TGCGCCAGCAGCTTATCGCAGGGGGCCGGGGAGCTGTTTTTT.

This clone was recorded only once. The V gene is TRBV7-2, the J gene TRBJ2-1; the D is unclear. Per germline, CDR1 SGHTA and CDR2 FQGNSA. The germline V and J ends were trimmed by 5 bases and 7 bases, with 12 bases remaining between them. CDR3 length: 13 residues. The CDR3 here is CASSRGVWNEQFF. The CDR3 DNA reads as TGTGCCAGCAGCCGAGGTGTGTGGAATGAGCAGTTCTTC.

The genes are TRBV7-9 and TRBJ2-7, with D possibly being TRBD2 (6 bases). The CDR3 contains 14 residues. Germline loops: CDR1 SEHNR, CDR2 FQNEAQ (reference sequence). Trimming stripped 0 bases from V and 7 bases from J, with 13 bases between. The CDR3 nucleotides read TGTGCCAGCAGCTTAGCGAGTGGGGGGTATGAGCAGTACTTC. This codes for CASSLASGGYEQYF.

This clone was recorded once. The chain is built from TRBV11-3 and TRBJ2-1; D gene unclear. CDR3 length: 15 amino acids. V was shortened by 1 base and J by 4 bases, with 11 bases between the two germline ends. Germline lookup yields CDR1 SGHNT and CDR2 YENEEA. The CDR3 loop is CASSLGDNSYNEQFF. The CDR3 DNA reads as TGTGCCAGCAGCTTAGGAGACAACTCTTACAATGAGCAGTTCTTC.

This clone appeared once. The J gene is TRBJ2-7, the V gene TRBV7-6; TRBD1 is a possible D gene (6 bases). From germline, CDR1 is SGHVS and CDR2 FNYEAQ. Between the trimmed V and J ends, which lost 1 base and 2 bases, there was a span of 12 bases. This CDR3 region has 15 residues. Written as DNA, the CDR3 is TGTGCCAGCAGCTTAGAGATCGCAGGGGCCTACGAGCAGTACTTC. It specifies CASSLEIAGAYEQYF. Based on the CDR3 plus reference TRBV7-6 and TRBJ2-7, the full variable domain is GAGVSQSPRYKVTKRGQDVALRCDPISGHVSLYWYRQALGQGPEFLTYFNYEAQQDKSGLPNDRFSAERPEGSISTLTIQRTEQRDSAMYRCASSLEIAGAYEQYFGPGTRLTVT.

This sequence joins TRBV11-3 and TRBJ2-3, with a tentative D call TRBD2 (6 bases). Deletions cut 0 bases from V and 2 bases from J, with 27 bases between. Germline CDR1 is SGHNT and CDR2 is YENEEA. The CDR3 runs 21 residues. CDR3 residues: CASSLEMVGTPTLNLTDTQYF. As DNA, the CDR3 is TGTGCCAGCAGCTTAGAGATGGTGGGGACTCCCACACTAAACCTCACAGATACGCAGTATTTT.

The table lists this clone with a few counts. The chain uses TRBV7-9 and TRBJ2-6, with 7 positions matching TRBD1. V was clipped by 0 bases and J by 0 bases; unmatched bases: 8. This CDR3 contains 19 residues. CDR1 SEHNR and CDR2 FQNEAQ come from the germline V gene (reference sequence). This chain's CDR3 is CASSLAVGQANSGANVLTF. CDR3 coding DNA: TGTGCCAGCAGCTTAGCGGTTGGACAGGCGAACTCTGGGGCCAACGTCCTGACTTTC.

The chain couples TRBV10-3 to TRBJ2-3; 8 nucleotides line up with TRBD2. CDR3 size: 15 residues. Looked up from germline, CDR1 is ENHRY and CDR2 is SYGVKD. Unmatched junction bases numbered 3, after V lost 3 bases and J lost 1 base. The CDR3 sequence is CAISDGSGGTDTQYF. The CDR3, as DNA: TGTGCCATCAGTGATGGTAGCGGGGGCACAGATACGCAGTATTTT.

The chain links TRBV7-2 to TRBJ2-7, with 11 bases lining up with TRBD1. Germline CDR1 SGHTA, CDR2 FQGNSA. Unmatched junction bases numbered 5, after V lost 4 bases and J lost 3 bases. The CDR3 length is 15 residues. The CDR3 DNA is TGTGCCAGCAGCTCGGGACAGGGGGGATTCTACGAGCAGTACTTC. Amino acids: CASSSGQGGFYEQYF.

The J gene is TRBJ2-7, the V gene TRBV7-2; 8 bases map to TRBD2. Germline CDR1 is SGHTA and CDR2 is FQGNSA. J lost 0 bases, V lost 6 bases, and 7 bases had no gene match. The CDR3 runs to 15 residues. CDR3 coding DNA: TGTGCCAGCAGTTTTACCGGGACTAGCTCCTACGAGCAGTACTTC. Its protein product is CASSFTGTSSYEQYF.

V and J are TRBV6-2 or TRBV6-3 and TRBJ2-7; TRBD2 is a possible D gene (5 bases). The ends were cut back, 4 bases at V and 2 bases at J, with 9 bases in the middle. CDR1 and CDR2 from the germline V gene are MNHEY and SVGEGT. The CDR3 totals 13 residues. CDR3 residues: CASSSGKPYEQYF. The DNA of the CDR3 is TGTGCCAGCAGTTCCGGGAAACCCTACGAGCAGTACTTC.